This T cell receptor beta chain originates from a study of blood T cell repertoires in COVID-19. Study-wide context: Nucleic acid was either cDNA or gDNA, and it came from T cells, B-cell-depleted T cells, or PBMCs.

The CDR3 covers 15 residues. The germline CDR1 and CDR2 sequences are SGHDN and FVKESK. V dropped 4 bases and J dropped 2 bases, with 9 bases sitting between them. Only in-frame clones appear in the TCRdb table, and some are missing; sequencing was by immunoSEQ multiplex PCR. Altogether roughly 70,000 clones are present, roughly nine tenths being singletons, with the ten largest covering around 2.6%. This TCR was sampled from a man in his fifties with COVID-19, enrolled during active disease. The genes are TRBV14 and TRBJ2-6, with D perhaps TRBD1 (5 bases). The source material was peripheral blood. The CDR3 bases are TGTGCCAGCAGCCTGCAGGGTGCTGGGGCCAACGTCCTGACTTTC. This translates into CASSLQGAGANVLTF.